The text below deals with one T cell receptor beta chain. The data were obtained in a study of blood T cell repertoires in COVID-19. Study-wide background: COVID-19 samples, acute and convalescent, were from the United States, Italy and Spain. PBMCs, B-cell-depleted T cells, or T cells were the source of the cDNA or gDNA that made up the material.

V dropped 2 bases and J dropped 4; count of bases not matched to a gene: 4. CDR3 length: 15 residues. Germline CDR1 is MNHNS and CDR2 is SASEGT. Original processing notes: It was from reference gene primer amplification that nucleated cell counts were estimated. TCRdb keeps only in-frame clones here, not all; method: immunoSEQ multiplex PCR. V and J calls and clone size follow that table, whereas D and trimming were derived from the DNA. Of some 150,000 clones detected, 87% appear once; the ten largest clones hold roughly 3.9%. This clonotype was obtained from a woman aged 55-69 years who had recovered from COVID-19. Sequencing used peripheral blood. The chain employs TRBV6-1 and TRBJ1-3; 8 nucleotides line up with TRBD1. The CDR3 loop is CASSETRGLGNTIYF. The CDR3 nucleotides read TGTGCCAGCAGTGAAACCAGGGGGCTAGGAAACACCATATATTTT.